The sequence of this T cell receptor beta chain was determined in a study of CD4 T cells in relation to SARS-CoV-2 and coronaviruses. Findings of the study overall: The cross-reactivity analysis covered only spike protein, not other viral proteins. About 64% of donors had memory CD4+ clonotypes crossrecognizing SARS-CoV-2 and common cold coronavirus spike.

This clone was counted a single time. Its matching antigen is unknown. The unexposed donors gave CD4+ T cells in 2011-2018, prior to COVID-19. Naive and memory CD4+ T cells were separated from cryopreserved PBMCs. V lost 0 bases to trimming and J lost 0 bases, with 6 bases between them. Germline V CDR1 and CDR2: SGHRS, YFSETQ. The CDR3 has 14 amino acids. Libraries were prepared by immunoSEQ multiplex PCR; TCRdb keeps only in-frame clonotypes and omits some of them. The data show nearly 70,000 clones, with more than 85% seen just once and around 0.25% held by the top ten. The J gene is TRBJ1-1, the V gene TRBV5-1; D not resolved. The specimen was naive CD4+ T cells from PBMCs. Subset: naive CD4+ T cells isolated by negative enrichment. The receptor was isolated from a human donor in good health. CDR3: CASSLVGMNTEAFF. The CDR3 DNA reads TGCGCCAGCAGCTTGGTCGGGATGAACACTGAAGCTTTCTTT.